The T cell receptor beta chain under discussion was sequenced for a study of T-cell reconstitution after alpha-beta-depleted transplantation in children. In this sample, this clonotype turned up a few times. The germline V gene encodes CDR1 LNHNV and CDR2 YYDKDF (reference sequence). The CDR3 contains 15 residues. Trimming took 2 bases from V and 7 from J, leaving 15 bases between them. Unique molecular identifiers were built into the TCRbeta library. One entry per CDR3 protein results from TCRdb running MiXCR on the PCR reads. The sample has around 500,000 distinct CDR3 sequences, under 15% seen once.

The chain is built from TRBV15 and TRBJ2-1; a weak D match, TRBD2 (5 bases). Specimen: PBMCs from the stem cell graft donor, collected from the stem cell graft. This receptor was identified in a human donor who donated a stem cell graft to a child with combined immunodeficiency. CDR3 loop: CATSRTGKPRNEQFF. Written as DNA, the CDR3 is TGTGCCACCAGCAGAACCGGGAAACCGAGAAATGAGCAGTTCTTC.